These 6 T cell receptor beta chains were all obtained from the same sample, sequenced in a study of cytomegalovirus exposure and HLA in healthy donors. Primers: 60 Vbeta forward and 13 Jbeta reverse. Using immunoSEQ multiplex PCR, the repertoire was profiled, and TCRdb retains in-frame clones only, with some absent. The data show roughly 130,000 clones, just under 75% seen once. Sequencing was performed on PBMCs. The receptors here all came from a man aged 40-50 years in good health and CMV-seropositive.

This rearrangement joins TRBV6-1 to TRBJ1-2, with 8 bases aligning to TRBD1. The V gene's germline CDR1 is MNHNS and CDR2 SASEGT. Trimming took 10 bases from V and 4 from J; bases not matched to a gene: 11. The CDR3 runs 14 residues. CDR3 sequence (DNA): TGTGCCACTACCACCCGACAGGGGCTCTATGGCTACACCTTC. Its protein is CATTTRQGLYGYTF.

This clone was seen only once. The V and J genes are TRBV5-1 and TRBJ2-5; 8 nucleotides line up with TRBD1. CDR1 SGHRS and CDR2 YFSETQ come from the germline V gene. Losses at the gene ends were 5 bases for V and 3 bases for J; bases not matched to a gene: 9. The CDR3 contains 15 residues. Written as DNA, the CDR3 is TGCGCCAGCAGTTTGACACAGGGGGTTGAAGAGACCCAGTACTTC. Protein: CASSLTQGVEETQYF.

The J gene is TRBJ2-7, the V gene TRBV19; 7 nucleotides align to TRBD1. Losses at the gene ends were 3 bases for V and 5 bases for J; bases not matched to a gene: 4. The germline CDR1 and CDR2 sequences are LNHDA and SQIVND (reference sequence). The CDR3 is 13 residues long. CDR3 region: CASSIDRADEQYF. The CDR3 nucleotides are TGTGCCAGTAGTATTGACAGGGCCGACGAGCAGTACTTC.

This rearrangement joins TRBV7-9 to TRBJ1-5, with 10 positions matching TRBD1. Germline lookup yields CDR1 SEHNR and CDR2 FQNEAQ (reference sequence). Trimming removed 7 bases from V and 6 bases from J; junction bases left unmatched: 12. The CDR3 is made up of 16 amino acids. CDR3 sequence: CASTSGDRGVSQPQHF. CDR3 in DNA: TGTGCCAGCACCTCTGGGGACAGGGGAGTAAGTCAGCCCCAGCATTTT.

The V gene is TRBV7-9, the J gene TRBJ1-1, with D perhaps TRBD1 (6 bases). This CDR3 comprises 17 residues. V was clipped by 5 bases and J by 0 bases, with 19 bases between them. Germline CDR1 and CDR2: SEHNR and FQNEAQ (reference sequence). The DNA for the CDR3 is TGTGCCAGCAGCCCGCGTTGGGGGTCAGGGGTGAACACTGAAGCTTTCTTT. It is translated as CASSPRWGSGVNTEAFF. Together with reference TRBV7-9 and TRBJ1-1, the CDR3 gives the full variable domain: DTGVSQNPRHKITKRGQNVTFRCDPISEHNRLYWYRQTLGQGPEFLTYFQNEAQLEKSRLLSDRFSAERPKGSFSTLEIQRTEQGDSAMYLCASSPRWGSGVNTEAFFGQGTRLTVV.

This sequence joins TRBV27 and TRBJ2-7; 7 nucleotides line up with TRBD2. This CDR3 region has 14 residues. Germline CDR1 reads MNHEY; CDR2 reads SMNVEV (reference sequence). With 6 bases clipped from V and 1 base from J, the junction kept 6 bases outside the gene matches. The CDR3 coding sequence is TGTGCCAGCAGCCTAGCGGAGGGTTCCTACGAGCAGTACTTC. It encodes CASSLAEGSYEQYF.